This T cell receptor (beta chain) appears in the sequencing data of a study of blood T cell repertoires in COVID-19. In the study overall: Acute-phase and convalescent COVID-19 samples originated in the United States, Italy and Spain. The analysed material was cDNA or gDNA that came from T cells, B-cell-depleted T cells, or PBMCs.

Original handling: Estimated nucleated cell counts came from reference gene primer amplification. Generated by immunoSEQ multiplex PCR, the TCRdb table keeps only in-frame clones and is missing some. V and J calls and clone size follow that table, whereas D and trimming were derived from the DNA. The sample has 200,000 to 250,000 clones; approximately 86% are singletons. The germline gives CDR1 SNHLY, CDR2 FYNNEI. CDR3 length: 13 residues. Deletions cut 4 bases from V and 0 bases from J, with 6 bases between. The receptor's source is a woman in her 30s who had recovered from COVID-19. What was sequenced was peripheral blood. The chain carries TRBV2 and TRBJ1-2; D might be TRBD1 (6 bases). Written as DNA, the CDR3 is TGTGCCAGCAGTGGGACAGCTAACTATGGCTACACCTTC. Translation gives CASSGTANYGYTF.